This is a list of T cell receptor beta chains from one sample in a study of T cell repertoires in cytomegalovirus infection. MiXCR, run by TCRdb on the reads, gives a single entry per CDR3 protein. The top ten hold 10% of the sample, which has about 460,000 distinct CDR3 sequences, 10% to 12% seen once. Sequencing used PBMCs. These receptors were taken from a human donor in good health (CMV status not recorded). Some clones in this sample may be carry-over from other donors' samples. CDR3s include the opening cysteine and the closing phenylalanine or tryptophan. A D gene is named only where the DNA matches it firmly. A clone size is listed for some rows: how often the clone was seen (once, few, many), or a class if it is expanded.

v_gene,j_gene,len,d_gene,abundance,CDR3aa,CDR3nt
TRBV2,TRBJ1-2,13,.,.,CASTRPEGGGYTF,TGTGCCAGCACCCGACCCGAGGGGGGGGGCTACACCTTC
TRBV20-1,TRBJ2-7,11,.,many,CSVRGPVGQYF,TGCAGTGTTAGAGGGCCCGTCGGGCAGTACTTC
TRBV12-3/TRBV12-4,TRBJ1-1,14,TRBD1,many,CASTRTGENTEAFF,TGTGCCAGCACCAGGACAGGGGAGAACACTGAAGCTTTCTTT
TRBV20-1,TRBJ1-1,17,TRBD1,many,CSARDPGTGTGGTEAFF,TGCAGTGCTAGAGATCCAGGGACCGGGACAGGGGGCACTGAAGCTTTCTTT
TRBV12-3/TRBV12-4,TRBJ1-2,12,.,many,CASSFTAYGYTF,TGTGCCAGCAGTTTTACCGCTTATGGCTACACCTTC
TRBV5-5,TRBJ2-5,15,TRBD2,few,CASSLALAGGETQYF,TGTGCCAGCAGCTTGGCCCTAGCGGGAGGAGAGACCCAGTACTTC
TRBV25-1,TRBJ2-5,14,TRBD1,.,CASSRGMYQETQYF,TGTGCCAGCAGCAGGGGGATGTACCAAGAGACCCAGTACTTC
TRBV6-2/TRBV6-3,TRBJ2-7,13,.,few,CASSSRGVYEQYF,TGTGCCAGCAGCTCAAGAGGGGTCTACGAGCAGTACTTC
TRBV11-2,TRBJ2-1,13,.,.,CASSLDGDNEQFF,TGTGCCAGCAGCTTAGACGGTGACAATGAGCAGTTCTTC
TRBV7-2,TRBJ1-6,14,.,many,CASRSGTYNSPLHF,TGTGCCAGCAGGTCGGGTACCTATAATTCACCCCTCCACTTT
TRBV20-1,TRBJ1-5,13,.,.,CSAAGGQTQPQHF,TGCAGTGCCGCGGGGGGCCAAACACAGCCCCAGCATTTT
TRBV7-2,TRBJ2-1,16,TRBD1,many,CASSSLGQGFYNEQFF,TGTGCCAGCAGCTCCCTGGGACAGGGTTTTTACAATGAGCAGTTCTTC
TRBV19,TRBJ2-1,16,.,few,CASSIAGRSPYNEQFF,TGTGCCAGTAGTATTGCAGGGAGGAGCCCCTACAATGAGCAGTTCTTC
TRBV6-6,TRBJ2-2,14,.,.,CATRPRTSSGELFF,TGTGCCACCCGACCCCGGACCTCCTCCGGGGAGCTGTTTTTT
TRBV7-3,TRBJ2-2,13,.,.,CASSPRGGGELFF,TGTGCCAGCAGCCCGAGGGGTGGCGGGGAGCTGTTTTTT
TRBV14,TRBJ1-1,13,.,many,CASSALQNTEAFF,TGTGCCAGCAGCGCGTTACAGAACACTGAAGCTTTCTTT